What follows describes a single T cell receptor (beta chain). This clonotype is identified as large (0.1 to 1%). Its antigen specificity is not known. The input lacks base qualities; no much larger clone sits a single base away. Sequencing was performed on an Illumina MiSeq. TCRdb cleaned the public reads at Q25 with fastp, built clones with MiXCR and kept in-frame beta chains. Rows with a matching CDR3 protein are joined into one entry that keeps the most common DNA and genes. The sample records 1,500 to 2,000 distinct CDR3 sequences, 35% to 40% of which are singletons. Clones ranked in the top ten supply 18% of the sample. The CDR3 numbers 16 residues from cysteine through phenylalanine. The read is trimmed to its CDR3 DNA, 48 bases read in frame from base 1. V lost 0 bases and J lost 4 bases; the stretch between them is 13 bases long. In the germline V gene, CDR1 corresponds to SGHVS and CDR2 to FQNEAQ.

The data originate from a study of T cell repertoires in enteric fever (dated 2018 in TCRdb). General notes on the study: The study reconstructed the Salmonella-specific repertoire of circulating effector CD4+ T cells from volunteers experimentally challenged with Salmonella Typhi or Paratyphi A. To pick out the circulating effector CD4+ T cells responding to Salmonella infection, the researchers turned to mass cytometry. T cell staining, including ex vivo staining, was performed with tetramers loaded with CdtB(105-125) peptide variants (SP110Y, ST110H). Live fluorescence barcoding was joined in the study by mass cytometry, by T cell receptor sequencing and by unbiased single-cell cloning. Paper-wide results and their limitations: The study pinpointed HlyE and CdtB as immunodominant T cell antigens specific to S. Typhi and S. Paratyphi A. Single amino acid differences in the immunodominant proteins CdtB and PhoN appeared to drive the accumulation of T cells that did not cross-react between serovars. Cross-reactive responses against distantly related Salmonella serovars, as well as clones recognizing antigens unique to S. Typhi or S. Paratyphi A, were included among the expanded clonotypes.

The sequenced material came from CCR7- CD38- CD4+ T cells from PBMCs. The chain was built from TRBV7-8 and TRBJ1-5; the D gene is unclear. The sequence was obtained from a human donor with Salmonella enteric fever, either typhoid or paratyphoid (not recorded which). The CDR3 loop reads CASSLAERLRNQPQHF. The sequence in DNA is TGTGCCAGCAGCTTAGCGGAGCGGTTACGGAATCAGCCCCAGCATTTT. Extended through the reference TRBV7-8 and TRBJ1-5 proteins, this CDR3 yields the full variable domain: GAGVSQSPRYKVAKRGQDVALRCDPISGHVSLFWYQQALGQGPEFLTYFQNEAQLDKSGLPSDRFFAERPEGSVSTLKIQRTQQEDSAVYLCASSLAERLRNQPQHFGDGTRLSIL.